These 29 T cell receptor beta chains were sequenced from one sample in a study of OX40 agonist ivuxolimab in advanced cancers. TCRdb keeps only in-frame clones here, not all; method: immunoSEQ multiplex PCR. The sample gives 10,000 to 12,000 clones, over 60% of which show up once; approximately 20% is in the top ten. The source was CD4+ or CD8+ T cells sorted from blood, collected in a trial of the OX40 agonist ivuxolimab. These receptors originate from an adult with an advanced solid tumor such as melanoma, head and neck, liver or kidney cancer.

V and J are TRBV5-5 and TRBJ1-3; D remains ambiguous. Per germline, CDR1 SGHKS and CDR2 YYEKEE (reference sequence). V lost 0 bases, J lost 3 bases, and 13 bases lay in between. This CDR3 has 16 amino acids. CDR3 DNA: TGTGCCAGCAGCTTGGCTACGCCCCGGCGTGGAAACACCATATATTTT. It translates to CASSLATPRRGNTIYF. Supplemented by reference TRBV5-5 and TRBJ1-3, the full variable domain reads DAGVTQSPTHLIKTRGQQVTLRCSPISGHKSVSWYQQVLGQGPQFIFQYYEKEERGRGNFPDRFSARQFPNYSSELNVNALLLGDSALYLCASSLATPRRGNTIYFGEGSWLTVV.

A word on this clone: A read error may explain this, as a much larger clone is one base away. V is TRBV7-9 and J is TRBJ2-7; D not resolved. Germline loops: CDR1 SEHNR, CDR2 FQNEAQ (reference sequence). The CDR3 runs to 11 residues. V lost 5 bases to trimming and J lost 2 bases, with 4 bases between them. The chain's CDR3 is CASSLTYEQYF. CDR3 DNA sequence: TGTGCCAGCAGCCTAACCTACGAGCAGTACTTC.

J is TRBJ2-3 and V is TRBV7-2; either TRBD1 or TRBD2 may supply D (5 bases each). Per the germline V gene, CDR1 is SGHTA and CDR2 is FQGNSA. Trimming cost V 5 bases and J 6 bases, with 6 bases left between them. This CDR3 has 11 residues. The DNA for the CDR3 is TGTGCCAGCAGCCGGGACGATACGCAGTATTTT. Translating gives CASSRDDTQYF.

The CDR3 loop is CASSWTVEETQYF. The CDR3 DNA reads TGTGCCAGCAGCTGGACCGTAGAAGAGACCCAGTACTTC. The V call is TRBV7-7, the J call TRBJ2-5, with D unclear. This CDR3 comprises 13 residues. Trimming shortened V by 4 bases and J by 3 bases, and 9 bases separated the two germline ends. Germline CDR1 SSHAT, CDR2 FNYEAQ (reference sequence).

This clone was found a few times. The chain uses TRBV7-9 and TRBJ2-7; D call uncertain. The CDR3 consists of 13 residues. Trimming left V 5 bases short and J 1 base short, with 9 bases between. Germline lookup yields CDR1 SEHNR and CDR2 FQNEAQ (reference sequence). The CDR3 reads CASSATESYEQYF. Here the CDR3 DNA reads TGTGCCAGCAGCGCGACGGAGTCCTACGAGCAGTACTTC. Complete variable domain (other parts from reference TRBV7-9 and TRBJ2-7): DTGVSQNPRHKITKRGQNVTFRCDPISEHNRLYWYRQTLGQGPEFLTYFQNEAQLEKSRLLSDRFSAERPKGSFSTLEIQRTEQGDSAMYLCASSATESYEQYFGPGTRLTVT.

This chain links TRBV7-9 with TRBJ1-2; TRBD1 agrees at 8 bases. Germline V gives CDR1 SEHNR, CDR2 FQNEAQ (reference sequence). The ends lost 3 bases at V and 3 bases at J; junction bases unmatched: 6. This CDR3 spans 15 amino acids. The DNA for the CDR3 is TGTGCCAGCAGCTTGGGACAGGCCTCGTACTATGGCTACACCTTC. It encodes CASSLGQASYYGYTF.

Remarks on this clone: At one boundary the junction diverges from the germline segment, which might be a read error. The rearrangement links TRBV2 to TRBJ1-5; no clear D gene. The CDR3 covers 12 residues. CDR1 and CDR2 (germline): SNHLY, FYNNEI. This CDR3 is CASREVNQPQHF. The CDR3 DNA follows: TGTGCCAGCAGGGAAGTTAATCAGCCCCAGCATTTT. Drawing the rest from reference TRBV2 and TRBJ1-5, the complete variable domain is EPEVTQTPSHQVTQMGQEVILRCVPISNHLYFYWYRQILGQKVEFLVSFYNNEISEKSEIFDDQFSVERPDGSNFTLKIRSTKLEDSAMYFCASREVNQPQHFGDGTRLSIL.

The CDR3 reads CASSPSQNANYGYTF. CDR3 coding DNA: TGCGCCAGCAGCCCTAGCCAGAACGCTAACTATGGCTACACCTTC. The chain has TRBV4-3 and TRBJ1-2; the D is unclear. This CDR3 contains 15 residues. CDR1 is LGHNA, CDR2 YSLEER, per germline. V lost 4 bases, J lost 0 bases, and 12 bases lay in between.

The rearrangement links TRBV19 to TRBJ2-3; the match to TRBD1 covers 7 bases. This CDR3 has 16 residues. J gave up 0 bases and V 4 bases, and 7 bases lay outside the gene matches. Per germline, CDR1 LNHDA and CDR2 SQIVND (reference sequence). The DNA for the CDR3 is TGTGCCAGTAGTAGAACACCAGGGGGTAGCACAGATACGCAGTATTTT. Translation gives CASSRTPGGSTDTQYF.

The chain has TRBV7-8 and TRBJ2-1; D remains unclear. There are 17 residues in the CDR3. Germline V lookup: CDR1 SGHVS, CDR2 FQNEAQ. Trimming took off 1 base at V and 8 bases at J, with 21 bases between the two ends. The CDR3 protein is CASSLEGGRKTAHEQFF. In DNA form, the CDR3 reads TGTGCCAGCAGCTTAGAGGGCGGACGAAAGACCGCACATGAGCAGTTCTTC. Together with reference TRBV7-8 and TRBJ2-1, the CDR3 gives the full variable domain: GAGVSQSPRYKVAKRGQDVALRCDPISGHVSLFWYQQALGQGPEFLTYFQNEAQLDKSGLPSDRFFAERPEGSVSTLKIQRTQQEDSAVYLCASSLEGGRKTAHEQFFGPGTRLTVL.

The chain employs TRBV29-1 and TRBJ2-1; TRBD1 or TRBD2 may be the D gene (6 bases each). V lost 4 bases and J 5 bases, leaving 18 bases between the germline ends. CDR3 length equals 15 residues. Looked up from germline, CDR1 is SQVTM and CDR2 is ANQGSEA. CDR3 coding DNA: TGCAGCGTTGTATTCGCGGAGGGGGGCCACAATGAGCAGTTCTTC. Translation gives CSVVFAEGGHNEQFF.

The chain carries TRBV5-5 and TRBJ2-2; D ambiguous. CDR3 length: 13 residues. Between the trimmed V and J ends, which lost 0 bases and 6 bases, there was a span of 6 bases. Germline loops: CDR1 SGHKS, CDR2 YYEKEE (reference sequence). Written as DNA, the CDR3 is TGTGCCAGCAGCTTGGGGTGGCCCGGGGAGCTGTTTTTT. This encodes CASSLGWPGELFF.

The V call is TRBV28, the J call TRBJ1-5; D gene uncertain. CDR1 and CDR2 (germline): MDHEN, SYDVKM. The CDR3 covers 15 residues. V was cut by 5 bases and J by 0 bases, with 11 bases left in between. This CDR3 is CASSTPLDSNQPQHF. CDR3 nucleotide sequence: TGTGCCAGCAGTACCCCCTTAGATAGCAATCAGCCCCAGCATTTT.

The V and J genes are TRBV6-4 and TRBJ2-2, with no clear D. Trimming stripped 4 bases from V and 3 bases from J, with 9 bases between. The germline V gene encodes CDR1 MRHNA and CDR2 SNTAGT. The CDR3 is 14 amino acids. The CDR3 is CASSGGPDTGELFF. The CDR3 coding sequence is TGTGCCAGCAGTGGAGGACCCGACACCGGGGAGCTGTTTTTT.

The table lists this clone with a count of one. V gene TRBV9 combines with J gene TRBJ1-3; D is unresolved. Trimming pared 2 bases from V and 0 bases from J, leaving 12 bases between. The CDR3 is 16 amino acids. CDR1 and CDR2 from the germline V gene are SGDLS and YYNGEE. CDR3 amino acids: CASSVSPGSSGNTIYF. DNA of the CDR3: TGTGCCAGCAGCGTGTCACCCGGTTCCTCTGGAAACACCATATATTTT.

The chain recombines TRBV5-1 with TRBJ2-3; D tentatively fits TRBD1 or TRBD2 (5 bases each). The CDR3 runs 13 residues. CDR1 SGHRS and CDR2 YFSETQ come from the germline V gene. Trimming shortened V by 1 base and J by 7 bases, and 10 bases separated the two germline ends. This CDR3 reads CASSLYRGNTQYF. CDR3 in DNA: TGCGCCAGCAGCTTGTACCGGGGCAATACGCAGTATTTT.

This sequence joins TRBV6-1 and TRBJ2-7; unclear D gene. Germline-derived CDR1 and CDR2 are MNHNS and SASEGT. With 5 bases removed from V and 3 bases from J, the gap between germline ends came to 17 bases. This CDR3 spans 15 amino acids. DNA of the CDR3: TGTGCCAGCAGTCGGACGACACCTCCGTTCTACGAGCAGTACTTC. Its protein product is CASSRTTPPFYEQYF.

The V and J genes are TRBV28 and TRBJ1-2, with 7 bases fitting TRBD1. V was clipped by 5 bases and J by 2 bases; unmatched bases: 11. Germline V gene lookup returns CDR1 MDHEN and CDR2 SYDVKM. The CDR3 consists of 16 residues. The CDR3 protein is CASSQNDREANYGYTF. DNA of the CDR3: TGTGCCAGCAGTCAAAACGACAGGGAGGCGAACTATGGCTACACCTTC.

V gene TRBV19 combines with J gene TRBJ2-3, with D unclear. Trimming cost V 3 bases and J 0 bases, with 10 bases left between them. The V gene's germline CDR1 is LNHDA and CDR2 SQIVND (reference sequence). CDR3 length equals 15 residues. Written as DNA, the CDR3 is TGTGCCAGTAGTATGATACTAACTAGCACAGATACGCAGTATTTT. Residues: CASSMILTSTDTQYF.

This clone was seen once. The chain combines TRBV7-3 with TRBJ1-2; D gene uncertain. Germline V gives CDR1 SGHTA, CDR2 FQGTGA. This CDR3 has 13 amino acids. The V gene lost 8 bases and the J gene lost 8 bases, with 18 bases spanning the gap. In DNA, the CDR3 is TGTGCCAGCGGGCCCCCCGGCGGGGAGGGCTACACCTTC. Protein sequence: CASGPPGGEGYTF.

The CDR3, as DNA: TGTGCCAGCAGTTACTCTCTAGCGGCGGCCACAGATACGCAGTATTTT. Protein product: CASSYSLAAATDTQYF. The V and J genes are TRBV6-5 and TRBJ2-3, with 7 bases matching TRBD2. CDR3 length: 16 residues. CDR1 is MNHEY and CDR2 is SVGAGI in the germline V gene. The ends lost 0 bases at V and 2 bases at J; junction bases unmatched: 5.

The rearrangement uses TRBV4-1 and TRBJ2-1; D gene ambiguous. The V gene lost 1 base and the J gene lost 4 bases, with 14 bases spanning the gap. Germline V gene sequence: CDR1 MGHRA, CDR2 YSYEKL. The CDR3 consists of 16 residues. The CDR3 DNA is TGCGCCAGCAGCCAAGTCCCAGGTAGGGATTACAATGAGCAGTTCTTC. Translating gives CASSQVPGRDYNEQFF.

This clone was seen a single time. The rearrangement links TRBV28 to TRBJ1-2; D possibly corresponds to TRBD1 (6 bases). Trimming left V 6 bases short and J 6 bases short, with 17 bases between. Germline V lookup: CDR1 MDHEN, CDR2 SYDVKM. The CDR3 runs to 14 residues. CDR3 amino acids: CASRPGHTEDGYTF. DNA of the CDR3: TGTGCCAGCAGGCCGGGACACACTGAGGATGGCTACACCTTC.

The genes are TRBV6-1 and TRBJ1-1; 10 nucleotides align to TRBD1. After removal of 1 base from V and 4 bases from J, the junction contained 0 bases not matched to a gene. Per germline, CDR1 MNHNS and CDR2 SASEGT. This CDR3 region has 14 residues. The CDR3 nucleotides read TGTGCCAGCAGTGAAGGGACAGGGGGCACTGAAGCTTTCTTT. This encodes CASSEGTGGTEAFF.

V gene TRBV7-9 combines with J gene TRBJ2-1, with a weak D call TRBD2 (5 bases). The germline V and J ends were trimmed by 5 bases and 9 bases, with 17 bases remaining between them. Germline V gene lookup returns CDR1 SEHNR and CDR2 FQNEAQ (reference sequence). CDR3 length equals 14 residues. CDR3 sequence (DNA): TGTGCCAGCAGCGCCGAACTAGTTTCGTCTGAGCAGTTCTTC. Residues: CASSAELVSSEQFF.

The chain recombines TRBV6-4 with TRBJ2-1; 9 bases match TRBD1. V lost 4 bases and J lost 7; bases outside the gene matches: 8. The V gene's germline CDR1 is MRHNA and CDR2 SNTAGT. This CDR3 is 15 amino acids long. The DNA for the CDR3 is TGTGCCAGCAGTGTAAGAGCGGGACAGGGAAATGAGCAGTTCTTC. It specifies CASSVRAGQGNEQFF.

V gene TRBV9 combines with J gene TRBJ2-7; 10 bases map to TRBD2. This CDR3 is 15 amino acids long. Germline V lookup: CDR1 SGDLS, CDR2 YYNGEE. J gave up 1 base and V 4 bases, and 5 bases lay outside the gene matches. CDR3 residues: CASSPSGRFSYEQYF. The CDR3 coding sequence is TGTGCCAGCAGCCCTAGCGGGAGATTTTCCTACGAGCAGTACTTC.

V usage is TRBV29-1 and J usage is TRBJ1-2; D is unclear. Germline values: CDR1 SQVTM, CDR2 ANQGSEA. The CDR3 covers 13 residues. V lost 4 bases, J lost 5 bases, and 14 bases lay in between. DNA of the CDR3: TGCAGCGTTGTGGGTGGATCCGAATATGGCTACACCTTC. Protein product: CSVVGGSEYGYTF.

This clone occurred once. The same CDR3 can be traced to other DNA sequences in this sample. The V call is TRBV27, the J call TRBJ1-5, with D perhaps matching TRBD1 (6 bases). The CDR3 length is 16 residues. CDR1 and CDR2 from the germline V gene are MNHEY and SMNVEV (reference sequence). V was shortened by 6 bases and J by 5 bases, with 20 bases between the two germline ends. The CDR3 loop is CASSFHHRARDQPQHF. In DNA form, the CDR3 reads TGTGCCAGCAGCTTCCATCACAGGGCTAGAGATCAGCCCCAGCATTTT.